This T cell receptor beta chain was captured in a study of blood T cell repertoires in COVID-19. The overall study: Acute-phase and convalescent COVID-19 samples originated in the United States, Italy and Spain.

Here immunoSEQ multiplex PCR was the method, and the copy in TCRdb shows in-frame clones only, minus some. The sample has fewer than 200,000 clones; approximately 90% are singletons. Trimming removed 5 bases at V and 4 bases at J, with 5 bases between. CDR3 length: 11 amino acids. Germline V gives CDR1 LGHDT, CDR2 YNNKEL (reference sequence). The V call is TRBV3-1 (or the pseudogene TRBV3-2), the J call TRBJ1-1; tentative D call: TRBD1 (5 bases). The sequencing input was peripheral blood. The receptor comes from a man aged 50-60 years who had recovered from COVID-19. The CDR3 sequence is CASSDSTEAFF. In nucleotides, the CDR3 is TGTGCCAGCAGCGACAGCACTGAAGCTTTCTTT.